What follows is one TCR beta chain and its context. Germline CDR1 LGHNA, CDR2 YSLEER. The CDR3 covers 16 residues. With 4 bases removed from V and 1 base from J, the gap between germline ends came to 14 bases. This sample stems from a study of T cells in Graves' hyperthyroidism and ophthalmopathy. TCR beta CDR3 regions were amplified from RNA transcripts. HTBI primers were used for first-round RT-PCR of the TCR CDR3. TCRdb independently ran MiXCR on the multiplex PCR reads; one entry per CDR3 protein. The table records roughly 400,000 distinct CDR3 sequences, over 12% of them present only once. The sequence came from a man aged 50 to 59 with Graves' ophthalmopathy. Sequencing was done on a sample of blood. The rearrangement links TRBV4-3 to TRBJ2-4, with D perhaps matching TRBD2 (5 bases). The CDR3 DNA follows: TGCGCCAGCAGCCGAGATCGGACTGGGGCCAAAAACATTCAGTACTTC. Amino acids: CASSRDRTGAKNIQYF.